Listed below are T cell receptor beta chains from one sample, sequenced in a study of early T cells in non-severe SARS-CoV-2 infection. TCRdb reprocessed the 5' RACE reads via MiXCR and lists one record per CDR3 protein. Altogether fewer than 85,000 distinct CDR3 sequences are present, 13% to 15% being singletons, with the ten largest covering 3.5% to 5%. The source was whole blood, collected at baseline. These receptors all come from an adult who was a healthcare worker with PCR-confirmed SARS-CoV-2 infection or an uninfected control (not recorded which). CDR3s include the opening cysteine and the closing phenylalanine or tryptophan. A D gene is named only where the DNA matches it firmly. Rows give clone size only sometimes, using once, few, many, or a class for an expanded clone.

-	TRBJ2-1	TRBV7-9	TRBD1	TGTGCCAGCAGCCCCCCCCTGGACAGGGCCGCAGCGGGTGAGCAGTTCTTC	CASSPPLDRAAAGEQFF
few	TRBJ2-5	TRBV5-1	-	TGCGCCAGCAGCGTCTCCCAAGAGACCCAGTACTTC	CASSVSQETQYF
few	TRBJ1-1	TRBV29-1	-	TGCAGCGTTGAAATAGGGTCCCTAGCTTTCTTT	CSVEIGSLAFF
many	TRBJ2-1	TRBV9	TRBD2	TGTGCCAGCAGTCTCGGACTAGCGGCCTACAATGAGCAGTTCTTC	CASSLGLAAYNEQFF
few	TRBJ2-1	TRBV29-1	-	TGCAGCGTTGACGAGGCACGGGAGCAGTTCTTC	CSVDEAREQFF
-	TRBJ2-7	TRBV18	TRBD2	TGTGCCAGCGCTAGCGGGAGGGTCGCCGAGCAGTACTTC	CASASGRVAEQYF
-	TRBJ2-1	TRBV11-2	-	TGTGCCAGCAGCGGGGATGAGCAGTTCTTC	CASSGDEQFF
many	TRBJ2-1	TRBV7-2	-	TGTGCCAGCAGCTTACAGGGGACAAGGCACGGGAGAAGTGAGCAGTTCTTC	CASSLQGTRHGRSEQFF
few	TRBJ2-7	TRBV28	-	TGTGCCAGCACCCCTAGGGAAGGGAAGCAGTACTTC	CASTPREGKQYF
-	TRBJ2-3	TRBV10-3	-	TGTGCCATCGCCCGAGGGGAAGGGGCAGATACGCAGTATTTT	CAIARGEGADTQYF
few	TRBJ2-7	TRBV5-1	-	TGCGCCAGCAGTTCCGGGACTTCCCAGACCCGGTACTTC	CASSSGTSQTRYF
-	TRBJ2-3	TRBV4-1	-	TGCGCCAGCAGCCAACTAGTGAGGACTAGCACAGATACGCAGTATTTT	CASSQLVRTSTDTQYF
many	TRBJ2-7	TRBV20-1	-	TGCAGTGCTAGGGTCCTTAAACCCCCCAACGAGCAGTACTTC	CSARVLKPPNEQYF
few	TRBJ1-6	TRBV5-4	TRBD1	TGTGCCAGCAGCACGCCGACGACAGGGCAGGGCTCACCCCTCCACTTT	CASSTPTTGQGSPLHF
many	TRBJ2-7	TRBV4-1	-	TGCGCCAGCAGCCTCCTATGGAGCGGGTCTACCTACGAGCAGTACTTC	CASSLLWSGSTYEQYF
few	TRBJ1-1	TRBV29-1	-	TGCAGCGTTGATTCCCAGGGTTATACTGAAGCTTTCTTT	CSVDSQGYTEAFF
-	TRBJ2-7	TRBV10-3	TRBD1	TGTGCCATATGGCCCGGGACAGGGGATTTCGAGCAGTACTTC	CAIWPGTGDFEQYF
-	TRBJ2-1	TRBV20-1	-	TGCAGTGCTGGGGGTGTGGAGAGCTCCTACAATGAGCAGTTCTTC	CSAGGVESSYNEQFF
-	TRBJ1-1	TRBV27	-	TGTGCCAGCAGGCTGTTAGCGAACACTGAAGCTTTCTTT	CASRLLANTEAFF